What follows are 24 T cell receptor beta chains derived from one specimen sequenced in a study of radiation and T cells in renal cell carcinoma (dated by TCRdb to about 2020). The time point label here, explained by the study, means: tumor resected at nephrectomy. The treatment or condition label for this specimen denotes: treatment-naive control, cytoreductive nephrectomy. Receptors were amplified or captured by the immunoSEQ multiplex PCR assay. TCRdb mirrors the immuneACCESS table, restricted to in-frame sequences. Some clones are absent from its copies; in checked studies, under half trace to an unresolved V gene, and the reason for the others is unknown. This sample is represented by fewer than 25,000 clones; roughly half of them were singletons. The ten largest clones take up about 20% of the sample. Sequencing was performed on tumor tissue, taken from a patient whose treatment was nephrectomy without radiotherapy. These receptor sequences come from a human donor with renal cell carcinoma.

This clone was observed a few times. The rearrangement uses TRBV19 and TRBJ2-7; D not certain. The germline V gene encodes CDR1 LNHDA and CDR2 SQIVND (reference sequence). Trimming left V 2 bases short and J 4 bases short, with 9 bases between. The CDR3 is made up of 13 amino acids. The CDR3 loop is CASSIKVRYEQYF. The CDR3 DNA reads TGTGCCAGTAGTATAAAAGTGCGGTACGAGCAGTACTTC.

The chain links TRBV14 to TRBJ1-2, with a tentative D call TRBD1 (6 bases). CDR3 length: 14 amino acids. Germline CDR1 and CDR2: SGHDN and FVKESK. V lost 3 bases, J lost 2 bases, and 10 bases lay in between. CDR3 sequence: CASSQIGQNYGYTF. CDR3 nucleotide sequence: TGTGCCAGCAGCCAGATAGGACAGAACTATGGCTACACCTTC.

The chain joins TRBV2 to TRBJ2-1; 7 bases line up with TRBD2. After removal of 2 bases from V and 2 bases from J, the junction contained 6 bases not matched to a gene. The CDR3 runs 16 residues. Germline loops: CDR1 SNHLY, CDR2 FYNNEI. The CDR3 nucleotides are TGTGCCAGCAGTGAATTCGGGCGGGAGACCTACAATGAGCAGTTCTTC. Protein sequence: CASSEFGRETYNEQFF.

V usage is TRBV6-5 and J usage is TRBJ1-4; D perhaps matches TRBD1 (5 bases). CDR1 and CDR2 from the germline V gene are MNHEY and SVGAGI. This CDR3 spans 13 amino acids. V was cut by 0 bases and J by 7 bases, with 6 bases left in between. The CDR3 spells CASSYSGVEKLFF. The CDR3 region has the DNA TGTGCCAGCAGTTACTCGGGGGTTGAAAAACTGTTTTTT.

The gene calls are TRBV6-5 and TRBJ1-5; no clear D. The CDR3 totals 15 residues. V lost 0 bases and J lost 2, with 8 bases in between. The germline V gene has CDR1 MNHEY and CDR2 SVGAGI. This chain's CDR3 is CASSYSKGGNQPQHF. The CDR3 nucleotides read TGTGCCAGCAGTTACTCCAAGGGAGGCAATCAGCCCCAGCATTTT.

The CDR3 loop reads CASSLPARAPDEQYF. As DNA, the CDR3 is TGTGCCAGCAGCTTACCGGCCAGGGCGCCAGACGAGCAGTACTTC. The chain recombines TRBV7-7 with TRBJ2-7; TRBD1 is a possible D gene (5 bases). This CDR3 has 15 residues. Germline-derived CDR1 and CDR2 are SSHAT and FNYEAQ (reference sequence). The V and J ends lost 2 bases and 5 bases respectively, with 16 bases between them.

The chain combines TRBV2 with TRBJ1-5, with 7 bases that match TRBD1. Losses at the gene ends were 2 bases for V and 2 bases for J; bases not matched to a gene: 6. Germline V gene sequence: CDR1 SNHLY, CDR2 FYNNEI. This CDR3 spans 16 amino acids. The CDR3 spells CASSERRDRGNQPQHF. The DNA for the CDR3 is TGTGCCAGCAGTGAACGGCGCGACAGGGGCAATCAGCCCCAGCATTTT.

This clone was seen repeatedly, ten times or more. The CDR3 DNA reads as TGTGCCAGCAGCAGTAGGTGCCGGGAGCTCAGGTCGTCCTACGAGCAGTACTTC. This sequence encodes CASSSRCRELRSSYEQYF. The V gene is TRBV21-1, the J gene TRBJ2-7; TRBD2 was called by the table and not checked on the DNA. TRBV21-1 is a recognized pseudogene. The CDR3 consists of 18 residues.

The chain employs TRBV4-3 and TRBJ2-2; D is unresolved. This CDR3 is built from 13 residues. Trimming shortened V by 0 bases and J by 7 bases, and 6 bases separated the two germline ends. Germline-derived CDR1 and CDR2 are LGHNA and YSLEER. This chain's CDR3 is CASSQEDGGELFF. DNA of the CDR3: TGCGCCAGCAGCCAAGAGGATGGCGGGGAGCTGTTTTTT.

The CDR3 DNA reads TGTGCCAGCAGCTTAGTTTCAGGGGAGAATACAGATACGCAGTATTTT. It codes for CASSLVSGENTDTQYF. This sequence joins TRBV7-9 and TRBJ2-3; TRBD1 might be the D (6 bases). The germline gives CDR1 SEHNR, CDR2 FQNEAQ (reference sequence). V was trimmed by 1 base and J by 3 bases, leaving 14 bases between them. The CDR3 runs to 16 residues.

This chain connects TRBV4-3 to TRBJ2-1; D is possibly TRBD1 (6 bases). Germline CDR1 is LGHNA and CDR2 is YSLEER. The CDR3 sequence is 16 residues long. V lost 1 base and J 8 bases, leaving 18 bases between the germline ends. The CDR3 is CASSQAVQGVFHEQFF. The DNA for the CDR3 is TGCGCCAGCAGCCAAGCGGTACAGGGTGTTTTCCATGAGCAGTTCTTC.

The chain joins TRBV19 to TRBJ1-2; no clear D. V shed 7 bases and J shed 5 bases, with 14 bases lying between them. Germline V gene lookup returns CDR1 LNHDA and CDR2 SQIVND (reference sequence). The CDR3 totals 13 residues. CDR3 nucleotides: TGTGCCAGTACGGCCAGTTTGGGGTATGGCTACACCTTC. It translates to CASTASLGYGYTF.

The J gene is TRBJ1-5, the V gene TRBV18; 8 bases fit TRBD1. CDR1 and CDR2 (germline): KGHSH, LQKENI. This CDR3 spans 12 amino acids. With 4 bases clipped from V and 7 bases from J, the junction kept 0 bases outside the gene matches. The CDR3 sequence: CASSRTGQPQHF. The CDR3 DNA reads TGTGCCAGCTCACGGACAGGGCAGCCCCAGCATTTT. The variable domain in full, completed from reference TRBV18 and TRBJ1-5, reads NAGVMQNPRHLVRRRGQEARLRCSPMKGHSHVYWYRQLPEEGLKFMVYLQKENIIDESGMPKERFSAEFPKEGPSILRIQQVVRGDSAAYFCASSRTGQPQHFGDGTRLSIL.

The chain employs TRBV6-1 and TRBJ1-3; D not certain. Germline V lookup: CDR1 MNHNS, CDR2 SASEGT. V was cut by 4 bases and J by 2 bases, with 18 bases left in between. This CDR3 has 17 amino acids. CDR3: CASSGDTLVNTGNTIYF. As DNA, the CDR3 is TGTGCCAGCAGTGGAGACACTTTGGTAAACACTGGAAACACCATATATTTT.

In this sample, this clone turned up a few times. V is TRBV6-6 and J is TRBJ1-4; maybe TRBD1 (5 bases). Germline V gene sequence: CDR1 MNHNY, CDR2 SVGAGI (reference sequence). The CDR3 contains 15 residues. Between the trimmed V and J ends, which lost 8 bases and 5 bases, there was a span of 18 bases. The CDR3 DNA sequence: TGTGCCAGCGGGACGACCCGTGGGCAAAATGAAAAACTGTTTTTT. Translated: CASGTTRGQNEKLFF.

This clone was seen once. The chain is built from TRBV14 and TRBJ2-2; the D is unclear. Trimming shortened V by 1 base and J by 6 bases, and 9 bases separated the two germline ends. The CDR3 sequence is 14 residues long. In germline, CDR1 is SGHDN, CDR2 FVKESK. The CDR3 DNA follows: TGTGCCAGCAGCCAAGCTGTGGCATCCGGGGAGCTGTTTTTT. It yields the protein CASSQAVASGELFF.

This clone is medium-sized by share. CDR3 DNA: TGTGCCAGCAGCCGCTCGGGGGGCACTACCTACAATGAGCAGTTCTTC. It specifies CASSRSGGTTYNEQFF. V usage is TRBV11-2 and J usage is TRBJ2-1; TRBD2 might be the D (7 bases). Germline V gene sequence: CDR1 SGHAT, CDR2 FQNNGV. The V end lost 5 bases, the J end lost 2 bases, and 16 bases lay between the germline ends. The CDR3 is 16 residues long.

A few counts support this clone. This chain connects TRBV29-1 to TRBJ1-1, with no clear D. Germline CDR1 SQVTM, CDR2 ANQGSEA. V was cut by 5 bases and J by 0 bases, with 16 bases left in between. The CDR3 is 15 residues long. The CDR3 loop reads CSVIQETLMNTEAFF. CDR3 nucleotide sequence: TGCAGCGTTATTCAGGAGACCCTCATGAACACTGAAGCTTTCTTT.

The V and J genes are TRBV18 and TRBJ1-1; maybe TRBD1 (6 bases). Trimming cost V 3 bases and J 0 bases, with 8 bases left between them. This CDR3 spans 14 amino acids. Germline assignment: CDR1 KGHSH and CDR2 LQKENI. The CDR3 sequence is CASSPQGLNTEAFF. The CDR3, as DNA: TGTGCCAGCTCACCCCAGGGGTTGAACACTGAAGCTTTCTTT.

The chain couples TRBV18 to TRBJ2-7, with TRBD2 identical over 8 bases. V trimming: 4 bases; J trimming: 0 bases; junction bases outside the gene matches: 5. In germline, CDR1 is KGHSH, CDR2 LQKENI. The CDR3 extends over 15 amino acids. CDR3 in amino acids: CASSRGSGASYEQYF. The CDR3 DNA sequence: TGTGCCAGCTCACGGGGTAGCGGGGCCTCCTACGAGCAGTACTTC.

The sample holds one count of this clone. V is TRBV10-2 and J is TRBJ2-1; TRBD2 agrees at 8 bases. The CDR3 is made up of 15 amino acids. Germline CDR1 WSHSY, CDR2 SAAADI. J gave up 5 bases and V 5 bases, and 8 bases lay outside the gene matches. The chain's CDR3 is CASSPRSGGNNEQFF. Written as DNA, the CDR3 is TGCGCCAGCAGTCCGAGAAGCGGGGGAAACAATGAGCAGTTCTTC.

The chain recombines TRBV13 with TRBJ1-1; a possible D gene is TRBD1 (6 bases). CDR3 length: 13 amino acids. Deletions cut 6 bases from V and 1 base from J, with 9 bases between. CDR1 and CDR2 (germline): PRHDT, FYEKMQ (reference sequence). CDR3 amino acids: CASSQDRNTEAFF. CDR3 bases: TGTGCCAGCAGTCAGGACAGGAACACTGAAGCTTTCTTT.

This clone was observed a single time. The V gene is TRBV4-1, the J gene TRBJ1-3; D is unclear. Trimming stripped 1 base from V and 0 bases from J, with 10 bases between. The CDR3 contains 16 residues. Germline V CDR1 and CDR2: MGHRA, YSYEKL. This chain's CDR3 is CASSQGEAISGNTIYF. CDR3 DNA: TGCGCCAGCAGCCAAGGTGAAGCGATCTCTGGAAACACCATATATTTT.

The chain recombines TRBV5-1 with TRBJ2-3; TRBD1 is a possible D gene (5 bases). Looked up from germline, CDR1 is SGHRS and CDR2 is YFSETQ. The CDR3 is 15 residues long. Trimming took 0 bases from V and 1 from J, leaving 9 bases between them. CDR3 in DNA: TGCGCCAGCAGCTTGGACAGGTCGCGCACAGATACGCAGTATTTT. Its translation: CASSLDRSRTDTQYF.